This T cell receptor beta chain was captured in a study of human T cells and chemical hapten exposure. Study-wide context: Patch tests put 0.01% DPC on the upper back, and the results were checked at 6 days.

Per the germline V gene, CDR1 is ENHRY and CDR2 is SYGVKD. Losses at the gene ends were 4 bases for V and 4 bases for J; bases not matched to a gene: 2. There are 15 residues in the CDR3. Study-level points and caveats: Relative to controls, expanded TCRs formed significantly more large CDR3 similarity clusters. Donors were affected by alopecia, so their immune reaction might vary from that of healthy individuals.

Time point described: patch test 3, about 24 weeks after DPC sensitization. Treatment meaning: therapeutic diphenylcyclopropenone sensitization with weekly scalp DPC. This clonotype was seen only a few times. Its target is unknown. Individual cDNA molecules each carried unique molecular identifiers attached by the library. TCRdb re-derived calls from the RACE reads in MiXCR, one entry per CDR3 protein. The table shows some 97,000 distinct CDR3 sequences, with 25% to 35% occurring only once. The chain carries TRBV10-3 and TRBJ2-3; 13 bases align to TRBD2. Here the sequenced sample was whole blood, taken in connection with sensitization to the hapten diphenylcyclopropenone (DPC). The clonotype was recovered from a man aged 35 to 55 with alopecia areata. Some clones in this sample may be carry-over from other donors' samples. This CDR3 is CAISAGTSGADTQYF. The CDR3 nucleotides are TGTGCCATCAGTGCCGGGACTAGCGGGGCAGATACGCAGTATTTT.